Listed below are T cell receptor beta chains from one sample, sequenced in a study of T cell repertoires in cytomegalovirus infection. One entry per CDR3 protein, called by TCRdb with MiXCR from the reads. The table shows around 540,000 distinct CDR3 sequences, with about 33% occurring only once. These receptors have no known antigen. Here the sequenced sample was cultured PBMCs, taken from culture after CMV antigen stimulation. The receptors shown here come from a human donor in good health (CMV status not recorded). Some clones in this sample may be carry-over from other donors' samples. Both conserved end residues are part of each CDR3. The order of the fields is D gene, clone size, J gene, V gene, CDR3 protein, CDR3 DNA. D genes are given only for firm matches. Size tells how often a clone was seen (once, few, many) or the class of an expanded clone, and some rows leave it out.

NA | NA | TRBJ2-7 | TRBV19 | CASSAPLGAAEQYF | TGTGCCAGTAGTGCGCCCTTGGGAGCGGCCGAGCAGTACTTC
NA | NA | TRBJ1-4 | TRBV28 | CASSDRDATNEKLFF | TGTGCCAGCAGTGATAGGGACGCAACTAATGAAAAACTGTTTTTT
NA | NA | TRBJ1-1 | TRBV6-6 | CASSHWGQNTEAFF | TGTGCCAGCAGTCACTGGGGACAGAACACTGAAGCTTTCTTT
NA | NA | TRBJ2-7 | TRBV15 | CATSRGRSYEQYF | TGTGCCACCAGCAGAGGACGGTCCTACGAGCAGTACTTC
NA | NA | TRBJ2-2 | TRBV19 | CASSISFRINTGELFF | TGTGCCAGTAGTATAAGTTTTCGGATCAACACCGGGGAGCTGTTTTTT
TRBD1 | NA | TRBJ1-2 | TRBV24-1 | CATSERGGQGNYGYTF | TGTGCCACCAGTGAAAGGGGAGGACAGGGGAACTATGGCTACACCTTC
NA | NA | TRBJ2-1 | TRBV20-1 | CSARGDSISYSYNEQFF | TGCAGTGCTAGAGGAGACTCCATTTCTTACTCCTACAATGAGCAGTTCTTC
TRBD2 | few | TRBJ2-3 | TRBV20-1 | CSARASGGTDTQYF | TGCAGTGCTAGAGCTAGCGGGGGCACAGATACGCAGTATTTT
NA | NA | TRBJ1-1 | TRBV2 | CASIEETEAFF | TGTGCCAGCATAGAGGAAACTGAAGCTTTCTTT
NA | NA | TRBJ1-2 | TRBV7-6 | CASSSRNGGFTGGYTF | TGTGCCAGCAGCTCACGAAACGGGGGCTTTACTGGTGGCTACACCTTC
TRBD2 | NA | TRBJ2-1 | TRBV5-1 | CASSLAGTRSRREQFF | TGCGCCAGCAGCTTGGCCGGGACTAGAAGTCGTCGTGAGCAGTTCTTC
NA | NA | TRBJ2-1 | TRBV14 | CASSQLATSYNEQFF | TGTGCCAGCAGCCAATTGGCTACCTCCTACAATGAGCAGTTCTTC
TRBD2 | few | TRBJ2-1 | TRBV6-2/TRBV6-3 | CASSPGLAGLSYNEQFF | TGTGCCAGCAGCCCAGGACTAGCGGGATTATCCTACAATGAGCAGTTCTTC
TRBD1 | NA | TRBJ2-3 | TRBV30 | CARQGPGTDTQYF | TGTGCCCGACAGGGTCCGGGTACAGATACGCAGTATTTT
NA | many | TRBJ1-2 | TRBV29-1 | CSVEGLVDHNYGYTF | TGCAGCGTTGAAGGACTTGTCGATCATAACTATGGCTACACCTTC
NA | NA | TRBJ1-1 | TRBV5-4 | CASSNGVNTEAFF | TGTGCCAGCAGCAACGGGGTTAACACTGAAGCTTTCTTT
TRBD1 | few | TRBJ1-1 | TRBV10-3 | CAISDPGQMNTEAFF | TGTGCCATCAGTGACCCGGGACAGATGAACACTGAAGCTTTCTTT
NA | few | TRBJ1-1 | TRBV12-3/TRBV12-4 | CASRPRVGTEAFF | TGTGCCAGCAGGCCCAGGGTCGGGACTGAAGCTTTCTTT